The 31 T cell receptor beta chains in this list originate from one sample, sequenced in a study of graft-versus-host responses after intestinal transplantation. Method: immunoSEQ multiplex PCR; TCRdb's copy keeps in-frame clones and lacks some. Of some 130,000 clones detected, approximately 92% appear once; the ten largest clones hold more than 0.09%. These receptors lack a known antigen. This specimen consisted of unstimulated CD4+ T cells sorted from spleen or lymph node cells, obtained before intestinal transplant. The receptor set was obtained from a human donor who received an intestinal transplant.

J is TRBJ1-1 and V is TRBV20-1; no clear D gene. The germline CDR1 and CDR2 sequences are DFQATT and SNEGSKA (reference sequence). The CDR3 covers 9 residues. Trimming pared 6 bases from V and 6 bases from J, leaving 5 bases between. The CDR3 DNA is TGCAGTGCCTACCCTGAAGCTTTCTTT. Its protein is CSAYPEAFF.

This rearrangement joins TRBV5-1 to TRBJ1-1, with 7 bases fitting TRBD1. V trimming: 1 base; J trimming: 1 base; junction bases outside the gene matches: 1. The CDR3 contains 14 residues. Germline CDR1 SGHRS, CDR2 YFSETQ. The CDR3 region is CASSLTGENTEAFF. CDR3 nucleotides: TGCGCCAGCAGCTTGACAGGGGAGAACACTGAAGCTTTCTTT.

J is TRBJ2-7 and V is TRBV5-6, with 8 positions matching TRBD1. V was clipped by 6 bases and J by 3 bases; unmatched bases: 17. Germline V lookup: CDR1 SGHDT, CDR2 YYEEEE. There are 17 residues in the CDR3. CDR3 amino acids: CASTAPPLDGQGYEQYF. As DNA, the CDR3 is TGTGCCAGCACCGCCCCCCCCTTGGATGGACAGGGCTACGAGCAGTACTTC.

The chain couples TRBV7-9 to TRBJ2-7, with D perhaps given as TRBD1 or TRBD2 (5 bases each). The V end was cut by 5 bases, the J end by 2 bases, with 13 bases between. Germline V gives CDR1 SEHNR, CDR2 FQNEAQ (reference sequence). The CDR3 has 14 residues. CDR3 nucleotide sequence: TGTGCCAGCAGCCCAGGGAGCTCACCCTACGAGCAGTACTTC. Its protein is CASSPGSSPYEQYF.

The chain links TRBV11-2 to TRBJ2-3, with 12 bases fitting TRBD2. The CDR3 extends over 18 amino acids. Trimming at V came to 1 base and at J to 3 bases, leaving 8 bases not matched to a gene. Germline values: CDR1 SGHAT, CDR2 FQNNGV. CDR3 amino acids: CASSLGTTSGSITDTQYF. In DNA, the CDR3 is TGTGCCAGCAGCTTAGGAACGACTAGCGGGAGTATAACAGATACGCAGTATTTT. The whole variable domain, filled in from reference TRBV11-2 and TRBJ2-3, reads EAGVAQSPRYKIIEKRQSVAFWCNPISGHATLYWYQQILGQGPKLLIQFQNNGVVDDSQLPKDRFSAERLKGVDSTLKIQPAKLEDSAVYLCASSLGTTSGSITDTQYFGPGTRLTVL.

The chain couples TRBV28 to TRBJ2-1, with a weak D call TRBD1 (6 bases). Trimming stripped 5 bases from V and 9 bases from J, with 11 bases between. The germline gives CDR1 MDHEN, CDR2 SYDVKM. This CDR3 contains 12 residues. The CDR3 coding sequence is TGTGCCAGCAGTATCAGGGGCGGTGAGCAGTTCTTC. Encoded protein: CASSIRGGEQFF. Full variable domain (missing parts from reference TRBV28 and TRBJ2-1): DVKVTQSSRYLVKRTGEKVFLECVQDMDHENMFWYRQDPGLGLRLIYFSYDVKMKEKGDIPEGYSVSREKKERFSLILESASTNQTSMYLCASSIRGGEQFFGPGTRLTVL.

The chain joins TRBV11-1 to TRBJ2-1; TRBD1 might be the D (5 bases). CDR1 is SGHAT and CDR2 is FQDESV in the germline V gene (reference sequence). This CDR3 is 16 amino acids long. Trimming took 1 base from V and 10 from J, leaving 20 bases between them. The chain's CDR3 is CASSLGQGGPFGEQFF. CDR3 sequence (DNA): TGTGCCAGCAGCTTAGGGCAGGGTGGACCCTTTGGGGAGCAGTTCTTC.

The V gene is TRBV27, the J gene TRBJ2-1; D perhaps matches TRBD2 (5 bases). Deletions cut 7 bases from V and 10 bases from J, with 20 bases between. CDR1 is MNHEY, CDR2 SMNVEV, per germline (reference sequence). This CDR3 spans 14 amino acids. The CDR3 loop reads CASKWSRESWEQFF. In nucleotides, the CDR3 is TGTGCCAGCAAGTGGTCACGGGAATCGTGGGAGCAGTTCTTC.

The chain uses TRBV11-2 and TRBJ2-1; 10 bases match TRBD2. CDR3 length: 16 residues. CDR1 is SGHAT, CDR2 FQNNGV, per germline. V was clipped by 5 bases and J by 5 bases; unmatched bases: 9. Written as DNA, the CDR3 is TGTGCCAGCAGCCACTTAGCGGGAGGCCCTGACAATGAGCAGTTCTTC. It codes for CASSHLAGGPDNEQFF.

The V call is TRBV7-3, the J call TRBJ2-3; TRBD1 agrees at 9 bases. Germline CDR1 is SGHTA and CDR2 is FQGTGA. The CDR3 runs to 13 residues. V gave up 5 bases and J gave up 5 bases; unmatched junction bases: 2. CDR3 region: CASSRTGEDTQYF. CDR3 DNA sequence: TGTGCCAGCAGCCGGACAGGGGAAGATACGCAGTATTTT.

The chain links TRBV4-2 to TRBJ2-7, with 10 bases identical to TRBD2. Germline V CDR1 and CDR2: LGHNA, YNFKEQ. This CDR3 region has 16 residues. J lost 5 bases, V lost 1 base, and 8 bases had no gene match. The CDR3 protein is CASSQVGLAGVHEQYF. In DNA, the CDR3 is TGTGCCAGCAGCCAAGTGGGCCTAGCGGGAGTCCACGAGCAGTACTTC.

V gene TRBV2 combines with J gene TRBJ2-2; possible D gene TRBD2, 6 bases. V was cut by 1 base and J by 12 bases, with 9 bases left in between. From germline, CDR1 is SNHLY and CDR2 FYNNEI. The CDR3 is made up of 12 amino acids. The CDR3 here is CASSEGGVQLFF. The CDR3, as DNA: TGTGCCAGCAGTGAAGGCGGGGTTCAGCTGTTTTTT.

This chain uses TRBV5-1 with TRBJ2-7, with D unresolved. V was pared by 6 bases and J by 3 bases, with 16 bases between. Germline V gene data show CDR1 as SGHRS and CDR2 as YFSETQ. There are 14 residues in the CDR3. CDR3 DNA: TGCGCCAGCAAAGGTGCCGACACCCACTACGAGCAGTACTTC. It translates to CASKGADTHYEQYF. Supplemented by reference TRBV5-1 and TRBJ2-7, the full variable domain reads KAGVTQTPRYLIKTRGQQVTLSCSPISGHRSVSWYQQTPGQGLQFLFEYFSETQRNKGNFPGRFSGRQFSNSRSEMNVSTLELGDSALYLCASKGADTHYEQYFGPGTRLTVT.

The chain is built from TRBV5-1 and TRBJ1-1; D unclear. This CDR3 comprises 15 residues. Trimming shortened V by 4 bases and J by 0 bases, and 13 bases separated the two germline ends. The germline CDR1 and CDR2 sequences are SGHRS and YFSETQ. CDR3 sequence reads: CASSLYRDLNTEAFF. The DNA of the CDR3 is TGCGCCAGCAGCCTTTATAGGGATCTGAACACTGAAGCTTTCTTT.

Concerning this clone itself: Distinct nucleotide sequences in the sample also encode this CDR3. The CDR3: CASTGGLSYNEQFF. In nucleotides, the CDR3 is TGTGCCAGCACGGGAGGACTTTCCTACAATGAGCAGTTCTTC. The genes are TRBV25-1 and TRBJ2-1; 7 bases are shared with TRBD2. The CDR3 runs 14 residues. J gave up 1 base and V 7 bases, and 4 bases lay outside the gene matches. CDR1 MGHDK and CDR2 SYGVNS come from the germline V gene. The full variable domain, its missing parts supplied by reference TRBV25-1 and TRBJ2-1, is EADIYQTPRYLVIGTGKKITLECSQTMGHDKMYWYQQDPGMELHLIHYSYGVNSTEKGDLSSESTVSRIRTEHFPLTLESARPSHTSQYLCASTGGLSYNEQFFGPGTRLTVL.

The V gene is TRBV6-5, the J gene TRBJ2-2, with 12 bases that match TRBD2. CDR1 is MNHEY and CDR2 is SVGAGI in the germline V gene. V lost 5 bases to trimming and J lost 6 bases; unmatched junction nucleotides: 4. CDR3 size: 15 residues. DNA for the CDR3: TGTGCCAGCAGTCCCCTAGCGGGAGGGCCCGGGGAGCTGTTTTTT. It specifies CASSPLAGGPGELFF.

V is TRBV9 and J is TRBJ1-1; a weak D match, TRBD1 (5 bases). V dropped 0 bases and J dropped 6 bases, with 12 bases sitting between them. The germline V gene has CDR1 SGDLS and CDR2 YYNGEE. This CDR3 is 14 amino acids long. CDR3 protein: CASSVGRGGAEAFF. CDR3 nucleotides: TGTGCCAGCAGCGTAGGTCGGGGAGGGGCTGAAGCTTTCTTT.

This clone has only a few counts. The rearrangement links TRBV7-9 to TRBJ2-6; a weak D match, TRBD2 (5 bases). V was clipped by 0 bases and J by 2 bases, with 5 bases between them. The germline gives CDR1 SEHNR, CDR2 FQNEAQ (reference sequence). The CDR3 has 15 residues. The DNA of the CDR3 is TGTGCCAGCAGCTTAGCGGGAGCTGGGGCCAACGTCCTGACTTTC. Protein: CASSLAGAGANVLTF.

This sequence joins TRBV5-1 and TRBJ1-1, with 7 nucleotides matching TRBD1. J lost 4 bases, V lost 6 bases, and 9 bases had no gene match. The V gene's germline CDR1 is SGHRS and CDR2 YFSETQ. This CDR3 is 14 amino acids long. CDR3 sequence reads: CASISGGDGTEAFF. CDR3 nucleotide sequence: TGCGCCAGCATTTCAGGGGGGGACGGCACTGAAGCTTTCTTT.

This sequence joins TRBV19 and TRBJ1-1, with D possibly TRBD1 on 5 matching bases. CDR1 and CDR2 (germline): LNHDA, SQIVND (reference sequence). Trimming cost V 8 bases and J 2 bases, with 18 bases left between them. The CDR3 is 15 residues long. CDR3: CASSSPWRGNTEAFF. As DNA, the CDR3 is TGTGCCAGTTCTTCTCCCTGGAGGGGCAACACTGAAGCTTTCTTT.

The chain has TRBV6-1 and TRBJ1-5; D gene unclear. Germline CDR1 and CDR2: MNHNS and SASEGT. This CDR3 is 12 amino acids long. V was pared by 1 base and J by 7 bases, with 5 bases between. CDR3 amino acids: CASSEGAQPQHF. Written as DNA, the CDR3 is TGTGCCAGCAGTGAAGGCGCGCAGCCCCAGCATTTT.

This chain links TRBV7-2 with TRBJ2-7; D is uncertain. This CDR3 region has 11 residues. Trimming pared 7 bases from V and 5 bases from J, leaving 9 bases between. CDR1 is SGHTA, CDR2 FQGNSA, per germline. Here the CDR3 DNA reads TGTGCCAGCACCGCGATCCACGAGCAGTACTTC. As protein: CASTAIHEQYF.

This clone appeared a few times. V gene TRBV5-3 combines with J gene TRBJ1-2, with D unresolved. TRBV5-3 qualifies as an ORF whose function is uncertain. The length of the CDR3 is 11 residues. The germline V and J ends were trimmed by 0 bases and 7 bases, with 4 bases remaining between them. DNA of the CDR3: TGTGCCAGAAGCTTGGCGGTTGGCTACACCTTC. Translating gives CARSLAVGYTF.

The chain has TRBV7-3 and TRBJ1-1; 8 nucleotides agree with TRBD1. The length of the CDR3 is 14 residues. V shed 5 bases, J shed 5 bases, and the junction held 7 bases outside the gene matches. The germline V gene has CDR1 SGHTA and CDR2 FQGTGA. The DNA for the CDR3 is TGTGCCAGCAGCGCCGGACAGGGTCTGACTGAAGCTTTCTTT. Translated, it gives CASSAGQGLTEAFF. Filled out from reference TRBV7-3 and TRBJ1-1, the complete variable domain reads GAGVSQTPSNKVTEKGKYVELRCDPISGHTALYWYRQSLGQGPEFLIYFQGTGAADDSGLPNDRFFAVRPEGSVSTLKIQRTERGDSAVYLCASSAGQGLTEAFFGQGTRLTVV.

This chain uses TRBV29-1 with TRBJ2-2; D assignment may be TRBD1 or TRBD2 (5 bases each). The CDR3 spans 13 residues. Trimming left V 7 bases short and J 1 base short, with 10 bases between. Per the germline V gene, CDR1 is SQVTM and CDR2 is ANQGSEA. The CDR3 nucleotides read TGCAGCGGGGGGACGGGGAACACCGGGGAGCTGTTTTTT. Translation gives CSGGTGNTGELFF.

The V call is TRBV7-3, the J call TRBJ1-1; TRBD1 is a possible D gene (5 bases). Trimming took 5 bases from V and 3 from J, leaving 10 bases between them. Per the germline V gene, CDR1 is SGHTA and CDR2 is FQGTGA. The CDR3 runs to 13 residues. The CDR3 loop is CASSPTAYTEAFF. Here the CDR3 DNA reads TGTGCCAGCAGCCCGACAGCTTACACTGAAGCTTTCTTT.

The rearrangement uses TRBV7-5 and TRBJ2-1; the table gives TRBD2 as D, unverified against the DNA. TRBV7-5 is a documented pseudogene. The CDR3 consists of 16 residues. CDR3 sequence: CARSLAGTSGTGEQFF. DNA of the CDR3: TGTGCCAGAAGCTTAGCAGGGACTAGCGGGACAGGTGAGCAGTTCTTC.

The chain recombines TRBV30 with TRBJ2-7; no clear D. Trimming removed 2 bases at V and 2 bases at J, with 13 bases between. The CDR3 extends over 14 amino acids. CDR1 GTSNPN and CDR2 SVGIG come from the germline V gene (reference sequence). CDR3: CAWSRLGGAYEQYF. CDR3 DNA sequence: TGTGCCTGGAGTAGACTCGGCGGCGCCTACGAGCAGTACTTC.

The V call is TRBV5-6, the J call TRBJ2-7; 9 bases line up with TRBD1. Germline CDR1 is SGHDT and CDR2 is YYEEEE. J was trimmed by 1 base and V by 4 bases; bases with no gene match: 3. This CDR3 contains 14 residues. As DNA, the CDR3 is TGTGCCAGCAGCATAGGACAGGGGTCCTACGAGCAGTACTTC. This sequence encodes CASSIGQGSYEQYF.

The chain is built from TRBV5-1 and TRBJ1-5; 8 bases line up with TRBD1. V was pared by 1 base and J by 8 bases, with 5 bases of the junction left unmatched. The CDR3 is 14 amino acids. Germline V lookup: CDR1 SGHRS, CDR2 YFSETQ. The CDR3 region is CASSLSGGNEPQHF. As DNA, the CDR3 is TGCGCCAGCAGCTTGTCAGGGGGCAACGAGCCCCAGCATTTT.

The gene calls are TRBV7-9 and TRBJ2-5, with 8 bases that match TRBD2. Trimming removed 3 bases from V and 2 bases from J; junction bases left unmatched: 5. Germline lookup yields CDR1 SEHNR and CDR2 FQNEAQ (reference sequence). The CDR3 is 15 residues long. CDR3 loop: CASSLGAGVQETQYF. The CDR3 coding sequence is TGTGCCAGCAGCTTGGGAGCGGGAGTTCAAGAGACCCAGTACTTC.